These T cell receptor beta chains were read from a single sample in a study of CXCR3-negative and CXCR3-positive naive CD8 T cells. No DNA is given; TCRdb re-called the 5' RACE reads and lists each CDR3 protein once. The table lists 130,000 or so distinct CDR3 sequences. The sample taken for sequencing was naive CXCR3+ CD8+ T cells from blood. Receptors originate from a human donor in good health. Some clones in this sample may be carry-over from other donors' samples. The CDR3 runs from the conserved cysteine through the conserved F or W. The order of the fields is V gene, J gene, CDR3 protein.

v_gene: TRBV28
j_gene: TRBJ1-2
CDR3aa: CASGLPGTMHGYTF

v_gene: TRBV3-1
j_gene: TRBJ2-7
CDR3aa: CASSLGTSGGLGWSYEQYF

v_gene: TRBV28
j_gene: TRBJ1-1
CDR3aa: CASSPRTANTEAFF

v_gene: TRBV5-5
j_gene: TRBJ2-3
CDR3aa: CASTSWIADTQYF

v_gene: TRBV3-1
j_gene: TRBJ2-2
CDR3aa: CASRPTSNANTGELFF

v_gene: TRBV28
j_gene: TRBJ1-2
CDR3aa: CASSTRFNWNYGYTF

v_gene: TRBV9
j_gene: TRBJ2-1
CDR3aa: CASSVSDSISYNEQFF

v_gene: TRBV4-3
j_gene: TRBJ2-2
CDR3aa: CASSQVGVGGAGELFF

v_gene: TRBV4-2
j_gene: TRBJ2-7
CDR3aa: CASSPSAGAYEQYF

v_gene: TRBV14
j_gene: TRBJ2-7
CDR3aa: CASSHPGTGDVYEQYF

v_gene: TRBV2
j_gene: TRBJ2-5
CDR3aa: CASISGPTQYF

v_gene: TRBV28
j_gene: TRBJ2-1
CDR3aa: CASSPGLAPEYNEQFF

v_gene: TRBV19
j_gene: TRBJ2-1
CDR3aa: CASSIDSGLAYNEQFF

v_gene: TRBV12-3/TRBV12-4
j_gene: TRBJ2-2
CDR3aa: CASSFGQGANTGELFF